This T cell receptor beta chain came from a study of identical twins. General study results and limits: Out-of-frame alpha sequences that twins shared showed excess low generation probability. Excess twin sharing in beta out-of-frame sequences was weaker. The study reached conclusions through statistical analysis that was cross-sectional, not following the same donors. Cord blood's abundant beta clonotypes had fewer insertions, unlike memory repertoires.

TCRdb re-derived calls from the 5' RACE reads in MiXCR, one entry per CDR3 protein. The sample lists around 1.7 million distinct CDR3 sequences, around 29% occurring once. CDR3 length: 14 residues. Trimming took 8 bases from V and 0 from J, leaving 14 bases between them. Germline CDR1 and CDR2: MDHEN and SYDVKM. In regard to this clonotype: Its antigen remains unknown.

The chain joins TRBV28 to TRBJ2-7, with D possibly being TRBD1 (7 bases). The TCR originated in a newborn girl in good health. The sample consisted of cord blood. CDR3 in amino acids: CASAGTESSYEQYF. CDR3 nucleotides: TGTGCCAGCGCGGGGACAGAGAGCTCCTACGAGCAGTACTTC.